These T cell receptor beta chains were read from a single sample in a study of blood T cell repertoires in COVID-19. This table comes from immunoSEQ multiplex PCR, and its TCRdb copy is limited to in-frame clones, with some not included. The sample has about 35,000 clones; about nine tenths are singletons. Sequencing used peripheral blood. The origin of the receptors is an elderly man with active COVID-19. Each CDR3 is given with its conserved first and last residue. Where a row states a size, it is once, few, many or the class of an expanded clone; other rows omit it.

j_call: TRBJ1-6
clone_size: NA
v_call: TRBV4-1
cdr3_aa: CASSQVWGQGGSPLHF

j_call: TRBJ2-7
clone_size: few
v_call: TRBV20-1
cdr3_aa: CSASRGNEQYF

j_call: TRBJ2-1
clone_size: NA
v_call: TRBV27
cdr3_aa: CASSLFDSGDYNEQFF

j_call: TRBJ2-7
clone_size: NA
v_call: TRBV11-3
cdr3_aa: CASSLGVRGTHEQYF

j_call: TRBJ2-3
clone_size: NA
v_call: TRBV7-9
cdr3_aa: CASSLVTQSTDTQYF

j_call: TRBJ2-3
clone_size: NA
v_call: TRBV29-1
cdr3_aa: CSVAKWTGGSDTQYF

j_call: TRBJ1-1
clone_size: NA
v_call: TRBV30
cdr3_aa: CAWSRSRGTEAFF

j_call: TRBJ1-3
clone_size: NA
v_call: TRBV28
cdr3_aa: CASSLRPRAGGNTIYF

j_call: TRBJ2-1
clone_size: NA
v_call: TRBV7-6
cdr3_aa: CASSSRLLAGADNEQFF

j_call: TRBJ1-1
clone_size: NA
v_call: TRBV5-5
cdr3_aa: CASSPKPGHEGDTEAFF